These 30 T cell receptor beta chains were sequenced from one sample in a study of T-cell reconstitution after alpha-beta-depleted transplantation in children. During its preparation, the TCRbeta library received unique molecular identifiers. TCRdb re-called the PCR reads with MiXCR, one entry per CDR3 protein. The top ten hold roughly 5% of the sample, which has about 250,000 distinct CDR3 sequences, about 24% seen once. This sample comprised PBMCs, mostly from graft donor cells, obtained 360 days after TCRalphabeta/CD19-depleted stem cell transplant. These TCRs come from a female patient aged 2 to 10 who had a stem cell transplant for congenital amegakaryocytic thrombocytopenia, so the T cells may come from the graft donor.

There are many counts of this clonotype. This CDR3 is CATSRDTSYEQYF. The CDR3 region has the DNA TGTGCCACCAGCAGAGATACTAGCTACGAGCAGTACTTC. V is TRBV15 and J is TRBJ2-7; weak D call: TRBD2 (5 bases). The CDR3 length is 13 residues. V was cut by 0 bases and J by 3 bases, with 6 bases left in between. Germline CDR1 is LNHNV and CDR2 is YYDKDF (reference sequence).

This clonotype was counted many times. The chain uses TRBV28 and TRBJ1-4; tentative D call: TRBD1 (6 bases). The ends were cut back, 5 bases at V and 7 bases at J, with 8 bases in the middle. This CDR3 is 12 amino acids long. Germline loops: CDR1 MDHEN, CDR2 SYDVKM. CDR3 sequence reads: CASSTGFEKLFF. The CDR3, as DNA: TGTGCCAGCAGTACAGGGTTTGAAAAACTGTTTTTT.

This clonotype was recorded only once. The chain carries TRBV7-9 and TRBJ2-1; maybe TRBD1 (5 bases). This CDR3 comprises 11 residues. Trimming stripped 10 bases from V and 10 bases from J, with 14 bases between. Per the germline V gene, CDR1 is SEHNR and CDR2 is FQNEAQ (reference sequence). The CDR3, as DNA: TGTGCCATATTTCAGGGATGGGAGCAGTTCTTC. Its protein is CAIFQGWEQFF.

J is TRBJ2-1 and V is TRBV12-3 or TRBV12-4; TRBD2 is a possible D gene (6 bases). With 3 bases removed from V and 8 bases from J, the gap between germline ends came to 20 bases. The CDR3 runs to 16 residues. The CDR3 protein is CASSFGAGLSRDEQFF. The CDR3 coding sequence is TGTGCCAGCAGTTTTGGAGCGGGTCTATCGAGGGATGAGCAGTTCTTC.

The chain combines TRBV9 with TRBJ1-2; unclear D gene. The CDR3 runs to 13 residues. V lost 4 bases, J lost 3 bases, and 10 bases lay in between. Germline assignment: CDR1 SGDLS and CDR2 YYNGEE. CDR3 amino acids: CASSHQTDYGYTF. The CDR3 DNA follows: TGTGCCAGCAGCCACCAGACCGACTATGGCTACACCTTC.

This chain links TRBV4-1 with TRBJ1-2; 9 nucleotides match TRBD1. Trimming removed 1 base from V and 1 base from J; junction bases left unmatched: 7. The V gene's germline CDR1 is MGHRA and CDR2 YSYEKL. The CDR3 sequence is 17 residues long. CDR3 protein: CASSQVLTTGGNYGYTF. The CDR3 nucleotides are TGCGCCAGCAGCCAAGTACTAACGACAGGGGGTAACTATGGCTACACCTTC.

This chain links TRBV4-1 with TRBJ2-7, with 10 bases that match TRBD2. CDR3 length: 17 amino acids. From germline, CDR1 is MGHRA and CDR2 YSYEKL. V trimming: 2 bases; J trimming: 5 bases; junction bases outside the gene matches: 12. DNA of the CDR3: TGCGCCAGCAGCCAACAGCCGCCGGGACTAGCGATTAACGAGCAGTACTTC. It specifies CASSQQPPGLAINEQYF.

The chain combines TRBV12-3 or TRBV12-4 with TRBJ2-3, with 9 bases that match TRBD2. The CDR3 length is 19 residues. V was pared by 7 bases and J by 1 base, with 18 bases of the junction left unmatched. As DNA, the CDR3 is TGTGCCAGCAACAAAAATTGGGCGGGAGGGACCTCACGCACAGATACGCAGTATTTT. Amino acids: CASNKNWAGGTSRTDTQYF.

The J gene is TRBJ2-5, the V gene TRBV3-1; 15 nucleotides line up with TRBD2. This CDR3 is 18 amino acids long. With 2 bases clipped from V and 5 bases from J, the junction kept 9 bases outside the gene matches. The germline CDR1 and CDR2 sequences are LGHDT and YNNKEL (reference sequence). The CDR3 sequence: CASSQLSGLAGGRETQYF. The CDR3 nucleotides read TGTGCCAGCAGCCAACTTTCAGGACTAGCGGGAGGGCGCGAGACCCAGTACTTC.

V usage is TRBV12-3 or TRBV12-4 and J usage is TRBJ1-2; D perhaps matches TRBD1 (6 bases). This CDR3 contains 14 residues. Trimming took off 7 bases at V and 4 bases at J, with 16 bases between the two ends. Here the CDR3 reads CASNSNDRFYGYTF. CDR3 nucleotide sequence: TGTGCCAGCAATTCCAATGACAGGTTCTATGGCTACACCTTC.

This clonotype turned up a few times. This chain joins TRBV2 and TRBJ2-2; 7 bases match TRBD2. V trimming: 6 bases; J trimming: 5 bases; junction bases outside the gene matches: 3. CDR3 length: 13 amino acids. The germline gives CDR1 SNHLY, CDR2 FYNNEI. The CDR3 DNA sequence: TGTGCCAGCAGGATGCGGGAGACCGGGGAGCTGTTTTTT. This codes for CASRMRETGELFF.

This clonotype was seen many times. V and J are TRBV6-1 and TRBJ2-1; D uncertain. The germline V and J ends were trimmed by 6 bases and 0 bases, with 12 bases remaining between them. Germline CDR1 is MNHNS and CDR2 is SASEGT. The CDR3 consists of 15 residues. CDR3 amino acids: CASRRGDSSYNEQFF. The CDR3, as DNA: TGTGCCAGCAGACGAGGTGATAGCTCCTACAATGAGCAGTTCTTC.

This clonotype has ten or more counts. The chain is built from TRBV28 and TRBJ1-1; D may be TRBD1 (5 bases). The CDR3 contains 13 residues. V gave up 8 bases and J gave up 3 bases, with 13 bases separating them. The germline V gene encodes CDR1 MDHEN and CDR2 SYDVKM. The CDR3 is CASWDGFDTEAFF. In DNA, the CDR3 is TGTGCCAGCTGGGACGGGTTCGACACTGAAGCTTTCTTT.

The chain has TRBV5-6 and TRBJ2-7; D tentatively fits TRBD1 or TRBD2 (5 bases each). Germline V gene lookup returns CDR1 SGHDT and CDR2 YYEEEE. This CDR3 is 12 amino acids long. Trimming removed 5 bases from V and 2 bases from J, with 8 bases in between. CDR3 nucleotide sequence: TGTGCCAGCAGAGGGGACGCCTACGAGCAGTACTTC. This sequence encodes CASRGDAYEQYF.

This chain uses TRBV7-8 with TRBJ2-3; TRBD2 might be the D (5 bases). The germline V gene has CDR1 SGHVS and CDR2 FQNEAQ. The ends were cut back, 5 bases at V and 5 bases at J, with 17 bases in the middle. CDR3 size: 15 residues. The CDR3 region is CASSRRTVAGDTQYF. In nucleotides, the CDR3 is TGTGCCAGCAGCCGACGTACCGTGGCGGGAGATACGCAGTATTTT. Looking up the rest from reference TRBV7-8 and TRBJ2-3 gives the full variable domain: GAGVSQSPRYKVAKRGQDVALRCDPISGHVSLFWYQQALGQGPEFLTYFQNEAQLDKSGLPSDRFFAERPEGSVSTLKIQRTQQEDSAVYLCASSRRTVAGDTQYFGPGTRLTVL.

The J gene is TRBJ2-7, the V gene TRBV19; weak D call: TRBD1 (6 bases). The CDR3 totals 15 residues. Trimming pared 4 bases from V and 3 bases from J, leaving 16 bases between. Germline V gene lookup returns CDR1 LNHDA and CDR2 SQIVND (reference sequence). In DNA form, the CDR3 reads TGTGCCAGTAGTACAGGACAGACGACCTTCTACGAGCAGTACTTC. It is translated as CASSTGQTTFYEQYF.

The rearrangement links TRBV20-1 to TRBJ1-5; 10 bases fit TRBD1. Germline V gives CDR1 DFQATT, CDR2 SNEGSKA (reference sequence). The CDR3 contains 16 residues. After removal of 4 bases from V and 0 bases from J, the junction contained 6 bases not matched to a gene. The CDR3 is CSAKAGQGYSNQPQHF. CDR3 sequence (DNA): TGCAGTGCTAAAGCGGGACAGGGGTATAGCAATCAGCCCCAGCATTTT.

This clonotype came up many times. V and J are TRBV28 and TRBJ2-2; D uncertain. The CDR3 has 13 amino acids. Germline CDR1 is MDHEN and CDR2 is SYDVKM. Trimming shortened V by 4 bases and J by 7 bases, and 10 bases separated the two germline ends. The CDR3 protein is CASSSPSRGELFF. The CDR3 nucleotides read TGTGCCAGCAGTTCCCCCTCCCGCGGGGAGCTGTTTTTT.

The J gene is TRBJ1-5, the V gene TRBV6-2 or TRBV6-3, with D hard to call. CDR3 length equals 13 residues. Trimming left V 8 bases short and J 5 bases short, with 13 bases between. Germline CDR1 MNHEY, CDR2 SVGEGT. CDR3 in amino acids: CASGRLNYQPQHF. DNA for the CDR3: TGTGCCAGCGGACGGTTAAATTATCAGCCCCAGCATTTT.

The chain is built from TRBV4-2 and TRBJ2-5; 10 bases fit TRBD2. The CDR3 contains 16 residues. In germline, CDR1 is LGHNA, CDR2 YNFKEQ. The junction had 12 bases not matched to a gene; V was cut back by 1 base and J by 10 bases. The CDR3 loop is CASSQVLGSGGADQYF. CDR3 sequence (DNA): TGTGCCAGCAGCCAAGTGCTTGGGAGCGGGGGGGCGGACCAGTACTTC.

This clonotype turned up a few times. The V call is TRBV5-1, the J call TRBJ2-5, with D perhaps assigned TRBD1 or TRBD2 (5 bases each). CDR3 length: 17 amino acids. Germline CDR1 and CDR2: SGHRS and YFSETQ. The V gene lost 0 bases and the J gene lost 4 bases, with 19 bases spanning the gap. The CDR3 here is CASSLASFSGGGETQYF. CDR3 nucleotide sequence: TGCGCCAGCAGCTTGGCCAGTTTTTCAGGTGGGGGAGAGACCCAGTACTTC.

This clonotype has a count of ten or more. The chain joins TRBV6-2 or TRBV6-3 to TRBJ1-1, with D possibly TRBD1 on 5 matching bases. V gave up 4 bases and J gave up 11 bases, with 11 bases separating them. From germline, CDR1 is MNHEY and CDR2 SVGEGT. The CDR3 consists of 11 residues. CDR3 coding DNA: TGTGCCAGCAGTTTGGGGGGGTCGGCTTTCTTT. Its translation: CASSLGGSAFF.

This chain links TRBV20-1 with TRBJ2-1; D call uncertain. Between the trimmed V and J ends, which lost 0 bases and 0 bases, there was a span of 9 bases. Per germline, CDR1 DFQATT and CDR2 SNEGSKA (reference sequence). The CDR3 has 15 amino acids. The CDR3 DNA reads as TGCAGTGCTAGAGATAGGCGGCCCTCCTACAATGAGCAGTTCTTC. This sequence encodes CSARDRRPSYNEQFF.

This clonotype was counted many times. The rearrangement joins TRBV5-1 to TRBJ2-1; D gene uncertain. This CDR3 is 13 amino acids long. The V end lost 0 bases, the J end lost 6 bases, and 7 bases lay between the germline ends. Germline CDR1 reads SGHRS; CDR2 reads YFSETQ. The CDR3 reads CASSLEAANEQFF. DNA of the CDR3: TGCGCCAGCAGCTTGGAGGCTGCCAATGAGCAGTTCTTC.

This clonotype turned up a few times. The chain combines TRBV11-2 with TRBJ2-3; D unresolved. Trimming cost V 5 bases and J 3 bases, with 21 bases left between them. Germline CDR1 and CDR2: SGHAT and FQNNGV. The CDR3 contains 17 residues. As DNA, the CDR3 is TGTGCCAGCAGCCCCGGTTGGGCCTCGGTATTGACAGATACGCAGTATTTT. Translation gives CASSPGWASVLTDTQYF.

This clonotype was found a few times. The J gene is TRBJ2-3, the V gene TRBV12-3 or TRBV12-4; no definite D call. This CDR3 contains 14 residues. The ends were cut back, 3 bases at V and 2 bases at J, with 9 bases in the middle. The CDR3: CASSLGIPTDTQYF. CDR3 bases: TGTGCCAGCAGTTTGGGAATACCCACAGATACGCAGTATTTT.

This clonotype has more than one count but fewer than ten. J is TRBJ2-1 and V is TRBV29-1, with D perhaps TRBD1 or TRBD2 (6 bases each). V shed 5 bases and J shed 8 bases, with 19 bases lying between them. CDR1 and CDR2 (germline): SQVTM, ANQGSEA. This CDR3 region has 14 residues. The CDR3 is CSVLNLGGLDEQFF. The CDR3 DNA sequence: TGCAGCGTTCTCAATTTAGGGGGGTTGGATGAGCAGTTCTTC.

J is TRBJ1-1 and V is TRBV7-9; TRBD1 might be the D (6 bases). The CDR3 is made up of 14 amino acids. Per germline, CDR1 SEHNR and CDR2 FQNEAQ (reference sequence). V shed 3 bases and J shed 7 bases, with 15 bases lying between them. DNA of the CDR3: TGTGCCAGCAGCTTGGGCACATGGGACATTGAAGCTTTCTTT. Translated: CASSLGTWDIEAFF.

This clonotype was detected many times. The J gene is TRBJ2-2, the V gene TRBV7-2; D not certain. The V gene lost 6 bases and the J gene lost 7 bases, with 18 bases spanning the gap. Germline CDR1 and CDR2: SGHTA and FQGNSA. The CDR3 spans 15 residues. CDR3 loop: CASSPLGGIGGELFF. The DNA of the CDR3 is TGTGCCAGCAGTCCCTTAGGTGGGATAGGCGGGGAGCTGTTTTTT.

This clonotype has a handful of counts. CDR3 region: CASSPGTANTEAFF. The CDR3 DNA follows: TGCGCCAGCAGCCCCGGGACAGCGAACACTGAAGCTTTCTTT. The chain joins TRBV4-3 to TRBJ1-1, with TRBD1 matching over 7 bases. Germline values: CDR1 LGHNA, CDR2 YSLEER. The CDR3 totals 14 residues. V was pared by 4 bases and J by 1 base, with 3 bases of the junction left unmatched.